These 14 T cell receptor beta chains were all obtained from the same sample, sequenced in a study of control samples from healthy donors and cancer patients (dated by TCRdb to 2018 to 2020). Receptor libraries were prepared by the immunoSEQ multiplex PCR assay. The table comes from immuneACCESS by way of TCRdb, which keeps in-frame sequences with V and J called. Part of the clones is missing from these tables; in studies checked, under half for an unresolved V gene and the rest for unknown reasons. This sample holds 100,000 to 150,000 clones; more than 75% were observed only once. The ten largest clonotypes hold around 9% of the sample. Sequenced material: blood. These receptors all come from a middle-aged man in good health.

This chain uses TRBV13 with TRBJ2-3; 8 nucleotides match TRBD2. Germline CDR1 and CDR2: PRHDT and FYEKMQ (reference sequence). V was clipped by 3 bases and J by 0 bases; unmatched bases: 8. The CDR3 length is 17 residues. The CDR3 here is CASSLLVAGSSTDTQYF. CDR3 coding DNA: TGTGCCAGCAGCTTGTTAGTAGCGGGATCTAGCACAGATACGCAGTATTTT.

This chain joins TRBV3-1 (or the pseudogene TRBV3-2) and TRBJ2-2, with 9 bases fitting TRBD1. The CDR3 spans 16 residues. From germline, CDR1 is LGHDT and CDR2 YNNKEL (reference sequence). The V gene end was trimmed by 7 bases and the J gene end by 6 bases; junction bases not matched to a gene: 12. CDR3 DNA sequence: TGTGCCAGCAAAAATCTCCGGGACAGGGTGGCCGGGGAGCTGTTTTTT. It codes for CASKNLRDRVAGELFF.

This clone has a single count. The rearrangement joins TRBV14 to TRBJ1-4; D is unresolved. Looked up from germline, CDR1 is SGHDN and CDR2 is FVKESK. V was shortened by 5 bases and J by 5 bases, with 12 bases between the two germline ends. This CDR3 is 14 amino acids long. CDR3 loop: CASSFNHRNEKLFF. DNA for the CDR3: TGTGCCAGCAGCTTCAACCACCGGAATGAAAAACTGTTTTTT. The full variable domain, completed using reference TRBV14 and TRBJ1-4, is EAGVTQFPSHSVIEKGQTVTLRCDPISGHDNLYWYRRVMGKEIKFLLHFVKESKQDESGMPNNRFLAERTGGTYSTLKVQPAELEDSGVYFCASSFNHRNEKLFFGSGTQLSVL.

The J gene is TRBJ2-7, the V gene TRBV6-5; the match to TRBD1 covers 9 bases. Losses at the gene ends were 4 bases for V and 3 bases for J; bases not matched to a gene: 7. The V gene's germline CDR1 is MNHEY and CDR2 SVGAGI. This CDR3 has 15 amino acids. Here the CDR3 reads CASSSQDRGLYEQYF. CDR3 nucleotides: TGTGCCAGCAGTTCCCAGGACAGGGGCCTCTACGAGCAGTACTTC.

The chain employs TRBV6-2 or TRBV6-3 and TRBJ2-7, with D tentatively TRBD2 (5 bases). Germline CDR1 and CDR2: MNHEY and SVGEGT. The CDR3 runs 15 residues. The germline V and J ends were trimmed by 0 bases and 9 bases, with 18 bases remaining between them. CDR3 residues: CASSYSSPGFGMQYF. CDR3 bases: TGTGCCAGCAGTTACTCTTCCCCCGGGTTCGGGATGCAGTACTTC.

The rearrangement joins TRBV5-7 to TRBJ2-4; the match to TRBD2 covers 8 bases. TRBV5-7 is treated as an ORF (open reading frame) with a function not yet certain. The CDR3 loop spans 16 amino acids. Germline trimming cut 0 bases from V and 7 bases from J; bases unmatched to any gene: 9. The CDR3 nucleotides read TGTGCCAGCAGCTTGGCCAGGGCGGGGGGTCTGAACATTCAGTACTTC. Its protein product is CASSLARAGGLNIQYF.

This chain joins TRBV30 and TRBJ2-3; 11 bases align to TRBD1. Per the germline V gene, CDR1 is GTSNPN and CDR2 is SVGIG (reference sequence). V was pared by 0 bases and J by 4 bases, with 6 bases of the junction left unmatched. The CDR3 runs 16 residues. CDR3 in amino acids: CAWSVGTGGFADTQYF. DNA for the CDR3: TGTGCCTGGAGTGTCGGGACAGGGGGTTTCGCAGATACGCAGTATTTT. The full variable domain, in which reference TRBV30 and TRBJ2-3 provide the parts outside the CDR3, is SQTIHQWPATLVQPVGSPLSLECTVEGTSNPNLYWYRQAAGRGLQLLFYSVGIGQISSEVPQNLSASRPQDRQFILSSKKLLLSDSGFYLCAWSVGTGGFADTQYFGPGTRLTVL.

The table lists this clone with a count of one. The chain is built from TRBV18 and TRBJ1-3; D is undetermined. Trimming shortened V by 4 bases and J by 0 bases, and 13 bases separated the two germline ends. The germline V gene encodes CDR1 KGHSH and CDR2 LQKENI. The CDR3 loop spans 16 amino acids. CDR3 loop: CASSLPSVSSGNTIYF. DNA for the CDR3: TGTGCCAGCTCACTCCCCTCAGTGAGCTCTGGAAACACCATATATTTT.

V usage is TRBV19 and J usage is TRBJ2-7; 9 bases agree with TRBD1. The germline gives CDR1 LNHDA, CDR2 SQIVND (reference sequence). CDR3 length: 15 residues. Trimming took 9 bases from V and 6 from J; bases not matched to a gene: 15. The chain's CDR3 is CASTDRDRDVSEQYF. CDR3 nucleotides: TGTGCCAGCACTGACCGGGACAGGGACGTCTCCGAGCAGTACTTC.

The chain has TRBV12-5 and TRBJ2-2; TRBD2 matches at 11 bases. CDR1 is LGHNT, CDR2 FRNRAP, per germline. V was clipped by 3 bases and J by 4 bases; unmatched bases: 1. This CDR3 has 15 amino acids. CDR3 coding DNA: TGTGCTAGTGGTTTACTAGCGGGGGCCACCGGGGAGCTGTTTTTT. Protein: CASGLLAGATGELFF.

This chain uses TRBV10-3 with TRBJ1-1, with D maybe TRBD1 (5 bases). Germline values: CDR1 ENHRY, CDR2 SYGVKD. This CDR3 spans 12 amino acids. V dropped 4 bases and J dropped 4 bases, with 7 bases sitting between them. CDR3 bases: TGTGCCATCAGTGGGGGGGTCACTGAAGCTTTCTTT. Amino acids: CAISGGVTEAFF.

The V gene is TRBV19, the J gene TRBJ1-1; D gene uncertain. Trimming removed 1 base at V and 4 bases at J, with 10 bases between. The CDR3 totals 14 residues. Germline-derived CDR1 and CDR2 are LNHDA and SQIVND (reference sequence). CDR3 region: CASSIVSRSTEAFF. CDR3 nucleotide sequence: TGTGCCAGTAGTATAGTAAGTCGGAGCACTGAAGCTTTCTTT.

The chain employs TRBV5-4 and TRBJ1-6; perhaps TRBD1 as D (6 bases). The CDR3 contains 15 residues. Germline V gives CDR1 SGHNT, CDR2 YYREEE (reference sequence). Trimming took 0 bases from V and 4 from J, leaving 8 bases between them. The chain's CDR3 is CASSLGGQYNSPLHF. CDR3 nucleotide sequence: TGTGCCAGCAGCTTGGGAGGACAGTATAATTCACCCCTCCACTTT.

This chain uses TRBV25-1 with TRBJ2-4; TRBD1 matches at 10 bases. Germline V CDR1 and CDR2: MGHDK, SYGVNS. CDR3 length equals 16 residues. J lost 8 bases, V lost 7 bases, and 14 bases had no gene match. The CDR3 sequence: CASTGGQGGLVDIQYF. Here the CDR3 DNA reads TGTGCCAGCACCGGAGGACAGGGGGGTTTAGTAGACATTCAGTACTTC.